These 2 T cell receptor beta chains originate from one sample sequenced in a study of cytomegalovirus exposure and HLA in healthy donors. PCR was performed using 60 Vbeta and 13 Jbeta primers. The repertoire was sequenced with immunoSEQ multiplex PCR; TCRdb's copy has only in-frame clones and lacks some. The repertoire includes over 55,000 clones, 70% to 85% of them detected once, and about 1.5% sits in the top ten. The material sequenced was PBMCs. These receptors all stem from a man aged 35-49 years in good health and CMV-seronegative.

About this clone itself: One end of the junction varies from germline; a read error may be responsible. V usage is TRBV4-3 and J usage is TRBJ2-2; 12 bases match TRBD2. The germline V gene has CDR1 LGHNA and CDR2 YSLEER. The CDR3 is 17 amino acids. CDR3 loop: CASSQDTSGGNIGELFF. The CDR3 DNA follows: TGCGCCAGCAGCCAAGATACTAGCGGGGGGAACATCGGGGAGCTGTTTTTT.

The chain links TRBV5-1 to TRBJ2-2, with TRBD2 as a possible D gene (6 bases). CDR3 length equals 14 residues. Trimming removed 4 bases from V and 6 bases from J, with 13 bases in between. CDR1 is SGHRS and CDR2 is YFSETQ in the germline V gene. The CDR3 DNA is TGCGCCAGCAGCAGGGACTTCTTCCCCGGGGAGCTGTTTTTT. This codes for CASSRDFFPGELFF.